This is a list of T cell receptor beta chains from one sample in a study of blood T cell repertoires in COVID-19. TCRdb keeps only in-frame clones here, not all; method: immunoSEQ multiplex PCR. The data contain 410,000 or so clones, around 91% of them seen just once; the ten biggest clones take up around 1.5%. Sequences were obtained from peripheral blood. The receptors were sampled from a woman in her thirties or forties with COVID-19, enrolled during active disease. The conserved cysteine and the conserved F or W are not part of the CDR3 here. Each record gives: V gene, J gene, clone size, CDR3 protein. Rows may omit the clone size; those that give it use once, few, many or a size class.

TRBV5-1	TRBJ2-2	once	ASSLRQGVTGELF
TRBV5-4	TRBJ2-3	-	ASSLWGSGRAPRQY
TRBV12-3/TRBV12-4	TRBJ1-1	-	ASRSGPTEAF
TRBV19	TRBJ2-5	once	ASSIESGGGETQY
TRBV6-5	TRBJ2-7	once	ASSDRNSYEQY
TRBV5-1	TRBJ1-2	once	ASSLGQPYGYT
TRBV29-1	TRBJ1-2	-	SVEGTGSSGYT
TRBV6-5	TRBJ1-1	-	ASSLIQGRTAEAF
TRBV27	TRBJ2-5	-	ASSLYTGYSETQY
TRBV5-4	TRBJ1-2	-	ASSLQGFYGYT
TRBV29-1	TRBJ2-5	-	SVQRSSGGAVGTQY
TRBV7-3	TRBJ2-1	-	ASSPLGAGDSYNEQF
TRBV28	TRBJ1-1	-	ASSLYRIEAF
TRBV5-1	TRBJ2-5	-	ASSTGYQETQY
TRBV7-9	TRBJ1-6	-	ASSRQANYNSPLH
TRBV29-1	TRBJ1-4	-	SVSYSRGREKLF
TRBV12-3/TRBV12-4	TRBJ2-1	-	ASSLVERVF
TRBV27	TRBJ1-1	-	ASSSTRGAF
TRBV6-1	TRBJ1-3	-	ASSERGYGNTIY
TRBV6-2/TRBV6-3	TRBJ1-6	-	ASSSTTGENSPLH
TRBV7-2	TRBJ1-3	-	ASSYLPGQLTGNTIY
TRBV4-3	TRBJ2-5	-	ASSQDVGGGETQY
TRBV7-2	TRBJ1-2	-	ASSLLMGGDYGYT
TRBV5-5	TRBJ2-1	-	ASSPRGLAGDGEQF
TRBV5-1	TRBJ2-2	-	ASSLEAGVNTGELF
TRBV5-1	TRBJ1-2	-	ASSWDSDTSFSWGYT
TRBV2	TRBJ2-2	-	ASRGQGNTGELF
TRBV19	TRBJ1-4	-	ASSIDPRDPGGLNEKLF
TRBV12-3/TRBV12-4	TRBJ1-1	few	ASRQGAEAF
TRBV7-3	TRBJ1-6	-	ASSLKLGGILH
TRBV5-1	TRBJ1-5	-	ASSLAPLGEDQPQH
TRBV28	TRBJ1-2	-	ASSFNNYGYT
TRBV16	TRBJ1-1	-	ASSLTTRRTEAF
TRBV11-2	TRBJ2-2	-	ASSPLGGDTGELF
TRBV28	TRBJ2-2	-	ASSLQWELF
TRBV2	TRBJ2-4	-	ASSEIARLVGSKNIQY
TRBV6-1	TRBJ2-3	-	ASSEETSGWREDTQY
TRBV18	TRBJ2-1	-	ASSSDRYNEQF
TRBV18	TRBJ2-7	-	ASSPSGPEQY
TRBV20-1	TRBJ1-6	-	SASTGGEWGSPLH
TRBV2	TRBJ1-5	once	ASWGGTNQPQH
TRBV27	TRBJ1-5	-	ATWGQGGNQPQH
TRBV6-6	TRBJ1-1	-	ASSYPDRGTEAF
TRBV28	TRBJ1-2	once	ASTWGTGGYGYT
TRBV11-2	TRBJ1-1	few	ASSSQGSTEAF